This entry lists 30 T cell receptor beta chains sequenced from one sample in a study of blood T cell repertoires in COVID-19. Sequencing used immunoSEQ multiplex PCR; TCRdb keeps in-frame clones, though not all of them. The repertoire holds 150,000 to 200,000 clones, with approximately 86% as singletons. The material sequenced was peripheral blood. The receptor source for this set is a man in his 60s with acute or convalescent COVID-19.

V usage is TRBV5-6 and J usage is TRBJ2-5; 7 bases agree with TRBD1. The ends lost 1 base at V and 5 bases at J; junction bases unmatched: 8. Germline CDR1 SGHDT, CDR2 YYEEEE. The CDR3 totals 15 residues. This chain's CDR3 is CASSLSKGAGETQYF. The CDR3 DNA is TGTGCCAGCAGCTTGTCCAAGGGGGCGGGTGAGACCCAGTACTTC. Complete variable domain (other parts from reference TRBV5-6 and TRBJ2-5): DAGVTQSPTHLIKTRGQQVTLRCSPKSGHDTVSWYQQALGQGPQFIFQYYEEEERQRGNFPDRFSGHQFPNYSSELNVNALLLGDSALYLCASSLSKGAGETQYFGPGTRLLVL.

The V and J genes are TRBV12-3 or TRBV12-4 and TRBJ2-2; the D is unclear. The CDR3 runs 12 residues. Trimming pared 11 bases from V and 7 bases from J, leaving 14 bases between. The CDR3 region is CAGSPGFGELFF. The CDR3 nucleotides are TGTGCCGGATCCCCCGGGTTCGGGGAGCTGTTTTTT.

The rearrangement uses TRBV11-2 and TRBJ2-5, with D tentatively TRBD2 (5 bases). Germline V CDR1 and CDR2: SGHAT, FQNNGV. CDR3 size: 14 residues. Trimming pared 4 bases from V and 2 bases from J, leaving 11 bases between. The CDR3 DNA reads TGTGCCAGCAGCTCCCTGAGCGGACAAGAGACCCAGTACTTC. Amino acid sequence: CASSSLSGQETQYF.

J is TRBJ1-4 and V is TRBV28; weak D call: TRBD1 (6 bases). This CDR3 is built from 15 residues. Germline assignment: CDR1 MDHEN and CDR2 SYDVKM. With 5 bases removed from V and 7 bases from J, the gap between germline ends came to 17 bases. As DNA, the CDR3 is TGTGCCAGCAGTCCCGGGGGGGCAGCCCGTGAAAAACTGTTTTTT. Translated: CASSPGGAAREKLFF.

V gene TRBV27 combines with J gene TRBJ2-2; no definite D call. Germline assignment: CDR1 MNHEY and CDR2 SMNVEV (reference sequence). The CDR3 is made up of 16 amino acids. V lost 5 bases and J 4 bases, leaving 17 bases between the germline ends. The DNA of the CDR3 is TGTGCCAGCAGTAAACCCTGGCCGTTTGCCACCGGGGAGCTGTTTTTT. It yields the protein CASSKPWPFATGELFF.

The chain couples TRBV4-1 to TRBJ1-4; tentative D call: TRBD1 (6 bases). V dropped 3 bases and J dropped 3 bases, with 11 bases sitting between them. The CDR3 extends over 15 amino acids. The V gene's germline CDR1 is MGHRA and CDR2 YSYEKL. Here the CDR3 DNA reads TGCGCCAGCAGCCAGCACAGGGCTGCTAATGAAAAACTGTTTTTT. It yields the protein CASSQHRAANEKLFF.

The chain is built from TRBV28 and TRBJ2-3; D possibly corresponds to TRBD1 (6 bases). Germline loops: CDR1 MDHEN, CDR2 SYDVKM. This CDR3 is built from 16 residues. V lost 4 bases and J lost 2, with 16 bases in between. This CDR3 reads CASSSIRTAITDTQYF. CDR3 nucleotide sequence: TGTGCCAGCAGTTCCATAAGGACAGCCATCACAGATACGCAGTATTTT.

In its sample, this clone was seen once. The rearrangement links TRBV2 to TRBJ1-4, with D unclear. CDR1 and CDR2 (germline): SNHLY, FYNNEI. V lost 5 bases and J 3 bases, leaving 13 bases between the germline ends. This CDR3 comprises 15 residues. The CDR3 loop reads CASSRNVGANEKLFF. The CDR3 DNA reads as TGTGCCAGCAGTCGGAACGTTGGAGCTAATGAAAAACTGTTTTTT.

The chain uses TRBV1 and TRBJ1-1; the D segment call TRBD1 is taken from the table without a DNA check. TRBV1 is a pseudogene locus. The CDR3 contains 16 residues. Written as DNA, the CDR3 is TGCACCAGCAGCCTCATGGACAGGGGGCAGTGGACTGAAGCTTTCTTT. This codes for CTSSLMDRGQWTEAFF.

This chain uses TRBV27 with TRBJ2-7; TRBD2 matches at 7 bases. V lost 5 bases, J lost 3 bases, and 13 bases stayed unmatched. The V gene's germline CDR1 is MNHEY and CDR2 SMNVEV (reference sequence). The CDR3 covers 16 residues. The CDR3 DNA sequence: TGTGCCAGCAGTCCCCTTGGGGCAGCGGGGCTCTACGAGCAGTACTTC. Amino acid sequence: CASSPLGAAGLYEQYF.

CDR3 DNA: TGTGCCAGCAGTGGTGGCAGGGTCCAAGAGACCCAGTACTTC. This sequence encodes CASSGGRVQETQYF. The V and J genes are TRBV25-1 and TRBJ2-5, with a weak D call TRBD1 (5 bases). CDR1 and CDR2 from the germline V gene are MGHDK and SYGVNS. The CDR3 runs to 14 residues. The V end lost 4 bases, the J end lost 1 base, and 10 bases lay between the germline ends.

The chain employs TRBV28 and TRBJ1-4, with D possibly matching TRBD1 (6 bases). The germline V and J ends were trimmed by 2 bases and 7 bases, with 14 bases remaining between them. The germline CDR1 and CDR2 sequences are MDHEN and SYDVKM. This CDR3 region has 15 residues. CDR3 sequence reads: CASSLSSQGIEKLFF. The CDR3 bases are TGTGCCAGCAGTTTAAGTAGCCAGGGGATTGAAAAACTGTTTTTT.

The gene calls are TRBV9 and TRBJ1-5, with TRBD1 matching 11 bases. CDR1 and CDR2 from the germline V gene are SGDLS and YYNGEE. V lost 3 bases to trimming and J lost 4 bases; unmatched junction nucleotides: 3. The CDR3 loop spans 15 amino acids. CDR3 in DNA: TGTGCCAGCAGCGCGGGACAGGGGGAAAATCAGCCCCAGCATTTT. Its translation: CASSAGQGENQPQHF.

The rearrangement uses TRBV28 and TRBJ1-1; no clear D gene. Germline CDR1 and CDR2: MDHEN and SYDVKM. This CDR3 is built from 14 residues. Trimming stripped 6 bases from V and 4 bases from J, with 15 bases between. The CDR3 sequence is CASRLQRPFTEAFF. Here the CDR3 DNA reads TGTGCCAGCAGGTTACAGAGGCCGTTCACTGAAGCTTTCTTT.

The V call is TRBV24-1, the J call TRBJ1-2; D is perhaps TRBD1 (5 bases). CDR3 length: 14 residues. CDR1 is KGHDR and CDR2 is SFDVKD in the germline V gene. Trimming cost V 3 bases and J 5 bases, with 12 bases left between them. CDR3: CATSDPQAPYGYTF. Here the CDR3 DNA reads TGTGCCACCAGTGATCCACAGGCTCCGTATGGCTACACCTTC.

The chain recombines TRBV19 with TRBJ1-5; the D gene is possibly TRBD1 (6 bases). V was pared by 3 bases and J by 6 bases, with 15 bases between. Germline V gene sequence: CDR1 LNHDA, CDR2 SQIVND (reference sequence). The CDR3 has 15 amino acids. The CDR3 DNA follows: TGTGCCAGTAGTATGTATGGGACAATCGGTCAGCCCCAGCATTTT. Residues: CASSMYGTIGQPQHF.

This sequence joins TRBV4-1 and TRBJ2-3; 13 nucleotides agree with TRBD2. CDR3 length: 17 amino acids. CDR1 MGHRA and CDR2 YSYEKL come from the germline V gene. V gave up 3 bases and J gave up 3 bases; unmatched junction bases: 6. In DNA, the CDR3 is TGCGCCAGCAGCCAGGTACTAGCGGGAGGGCCGACAGATACGCAGTATTTT. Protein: CASSQVLAGGPTDTQYF.

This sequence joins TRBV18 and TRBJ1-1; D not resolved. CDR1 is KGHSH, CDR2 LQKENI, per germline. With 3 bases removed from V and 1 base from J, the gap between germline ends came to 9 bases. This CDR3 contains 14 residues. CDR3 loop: CASSPPTRNTEAFF. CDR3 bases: TGTGCCAGCTCACCGCCGACACGGAACACTGAAGCTTTCTTT.

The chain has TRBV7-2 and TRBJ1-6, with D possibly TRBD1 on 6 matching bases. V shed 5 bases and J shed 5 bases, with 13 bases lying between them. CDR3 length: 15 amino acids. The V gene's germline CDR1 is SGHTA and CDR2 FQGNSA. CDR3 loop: CASSASGTNNSPLHF. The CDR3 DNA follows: TGTGCCAGCAGCGCCTCCGGGACAAATAATTCACCCCTCCACTTT.

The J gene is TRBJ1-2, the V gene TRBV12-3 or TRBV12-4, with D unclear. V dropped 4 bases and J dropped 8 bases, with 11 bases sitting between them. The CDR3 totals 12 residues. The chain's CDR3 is CASSWALGGYTF. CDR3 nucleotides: TGTGCCAGCAGTTGGGCCCTTGGGGGCTACACCTTC.

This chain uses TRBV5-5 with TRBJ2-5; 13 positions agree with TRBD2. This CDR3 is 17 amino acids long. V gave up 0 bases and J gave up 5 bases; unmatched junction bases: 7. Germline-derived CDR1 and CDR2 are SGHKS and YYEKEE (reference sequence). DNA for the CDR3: TGTGCCAGCAGCTTGGGGACTAGCGGGAGAGGGTGGGAGACCCAGTACTTC. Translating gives CASSLGTSGRGWETQYF.

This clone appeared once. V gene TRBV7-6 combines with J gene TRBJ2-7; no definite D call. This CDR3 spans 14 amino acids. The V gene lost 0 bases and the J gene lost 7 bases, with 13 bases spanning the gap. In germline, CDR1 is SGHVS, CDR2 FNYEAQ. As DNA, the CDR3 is TGTGCCAGCAGCTTAGCGCTAACGGGTTTAGAGCAGTACTTC. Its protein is CASSLALTGLEQYF.

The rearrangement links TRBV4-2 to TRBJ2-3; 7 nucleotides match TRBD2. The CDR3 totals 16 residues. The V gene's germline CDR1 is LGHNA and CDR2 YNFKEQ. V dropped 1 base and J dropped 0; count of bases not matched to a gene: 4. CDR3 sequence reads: CASSQASGTSTDTQYF. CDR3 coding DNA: TGTGCCAGCAGCCAAGCTAGCGGAACTAGCACAGATACGCAGTATTTT.

CDR3 in amino acids: CASSPSPGYTEAFF. For the CDR3, the DNA is TGTGCCAGCAGCCCTTCGCCGGGGTACACTGAAGCTTTCTTT. The chain has TRBV5-4 and TRBJ1-1, with D unresolved. Germline CDR1 and CDR2: SGHNT and YYREEE (reference sequence). The CDR3 consists of 14 residues. Trimming took 4 bases from V and 3 from J, leaving 13 bases between them.

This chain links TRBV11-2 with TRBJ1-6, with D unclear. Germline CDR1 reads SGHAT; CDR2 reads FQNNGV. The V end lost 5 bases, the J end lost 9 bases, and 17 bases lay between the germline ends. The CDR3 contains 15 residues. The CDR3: CASSTPRGGFSPLHF. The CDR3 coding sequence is TGTGCCAGCAGCACGCCTCGGGGAGGGTTTTCACCCCTCCACTTT. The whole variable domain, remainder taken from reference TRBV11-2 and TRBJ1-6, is EAGVAQSPRYKIIEKRQSVAFWCNPISGHATLYWYQQILGQGPKLLIQFQNNGVVDDSQLPKDRFSAERLKGVDSTLKIQPAKLEDSAVYLCASSTPRGGFSPLHFGNGTRLTVT.

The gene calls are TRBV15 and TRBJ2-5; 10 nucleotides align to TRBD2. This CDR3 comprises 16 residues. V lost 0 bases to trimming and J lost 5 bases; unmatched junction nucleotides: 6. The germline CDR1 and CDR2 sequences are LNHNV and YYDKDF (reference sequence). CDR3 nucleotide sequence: TGTGCCACCAGCAGAGAACCGGCTAGCGGGAGTGAGACCCAGTACTTC. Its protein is CATSREPASGSETQYF.

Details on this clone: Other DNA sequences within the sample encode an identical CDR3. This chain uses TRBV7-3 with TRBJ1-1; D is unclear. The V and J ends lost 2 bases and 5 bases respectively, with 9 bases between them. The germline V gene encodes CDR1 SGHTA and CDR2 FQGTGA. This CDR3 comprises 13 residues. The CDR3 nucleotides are TGTGCCAGCAGCTTAGAGGGAAGAACTGAAGCTTTCTTT. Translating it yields CASSLEGRTEAFF.

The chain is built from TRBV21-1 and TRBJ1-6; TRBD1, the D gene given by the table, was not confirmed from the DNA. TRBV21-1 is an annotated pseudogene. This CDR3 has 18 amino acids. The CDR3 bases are TGTGCCAGCAGTCCTAGGGGCCACAGCAGGGGGTATAATTCACCCCTCCACTTT. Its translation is CASSPRGHSRGYNSPLHF.

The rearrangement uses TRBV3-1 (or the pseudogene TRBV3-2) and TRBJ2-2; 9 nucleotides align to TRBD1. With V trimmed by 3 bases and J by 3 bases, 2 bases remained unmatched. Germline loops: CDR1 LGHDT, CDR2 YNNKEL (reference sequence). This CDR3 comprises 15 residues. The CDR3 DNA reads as TGTGCCAGCAGCCACCGGGACAGGGACACCGGGGAGCTGTTTTTT. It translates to CASSHRDRDTGELFF.

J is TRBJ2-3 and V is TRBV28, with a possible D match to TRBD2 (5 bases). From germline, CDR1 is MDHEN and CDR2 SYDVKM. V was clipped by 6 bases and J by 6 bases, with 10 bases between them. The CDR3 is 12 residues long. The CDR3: CASSKLEDTQYF. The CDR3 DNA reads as TGTGCCAGCAGCAAACTAGAGGATACGCAGTATTTT. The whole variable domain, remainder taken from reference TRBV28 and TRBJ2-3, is DVKVTQSSRYLVKRTGEKVFLECVQDMDHENMFWYRQDPGLGLRLIYFSYDVKMKEKGDIPEGYSVSREKKERFSLILESASTNQTSMYLCASSKLEDTQYFGPGTRLTVL.